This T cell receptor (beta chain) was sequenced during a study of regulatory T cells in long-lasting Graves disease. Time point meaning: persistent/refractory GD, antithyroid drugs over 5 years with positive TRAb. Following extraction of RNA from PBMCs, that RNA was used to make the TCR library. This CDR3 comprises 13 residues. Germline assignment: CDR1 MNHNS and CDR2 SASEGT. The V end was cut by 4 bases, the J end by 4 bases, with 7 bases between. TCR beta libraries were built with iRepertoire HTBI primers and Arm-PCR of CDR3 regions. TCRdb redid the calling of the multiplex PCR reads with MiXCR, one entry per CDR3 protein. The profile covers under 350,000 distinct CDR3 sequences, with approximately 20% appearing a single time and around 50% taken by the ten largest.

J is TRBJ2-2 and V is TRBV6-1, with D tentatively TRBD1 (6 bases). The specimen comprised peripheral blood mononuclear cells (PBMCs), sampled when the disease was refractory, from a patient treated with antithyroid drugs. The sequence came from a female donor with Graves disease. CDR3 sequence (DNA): TGTGCCAGCAGTGGACAGGTCACCGGGGAGCTGTTTTTT. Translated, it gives CASSGQVTGELFF.